The clone carrying this T cell receptor (beta chain) was picked up many times. This record comes from a study of CD8+CD57+ T cells in acquired aplastic anemia. Background on the study: The study obtained an average of approximately 2.9 ug of DNA from sorted CD4+ and CD8+ cells.

The use of genomic DNA as template underpinned the TCR beta VDJ and CDR3 profiling. Via MiXCR, TCRdb re-called the reads, giving one row per CDR3 protein. This sample has 100,000 to 150,000 distinct CDR3 sequences, with 48% found just once. This CDR3 region has 12 residues. V was cut by 5 bases and J by 2 bases, with 5 bases left in between. From germline, CDR1 is SGHTA and CDR2 FQGNSA. The sample consisted of sorted CD4+, CD8+, or CD8+CD57+ T cells (not recorded which) from PBMCs. The V call is TRBV7-2, the J call TRBJ2-3; D not certain. The receptor was isolated from a human donor in good health, serving as a control. CDR3 loop: CASSTFTDTQYF. The CDR3 DNA follows: TGTGCCAGCAGCACCTTCACAGATACGCAGTATTTT. Supplemented by reference TRBV7-2 and TRBJ2-3, the full variable domain reads GAGVSQSPSNKVTEKGKDVELRCDPISGHTALYWYRQSLGQGLEFLIYFQGNSAPDKSGLPSDRFSAERTGGSVSTLTIQRTQQEDSAVYLCASSTFTDTQYFGPGTRLTVL.